This T cell receptor beta chain was recorded in a study of cytomegalovirus exposure and HLA in healthy donors. Unrecorded immune exposure was likely among donors, who were nominally healthy when sampled. The V gene lost 1 base and the J gene lost 2 bases, with 11 bases spanning the gap. This CDR3 is built from 14 residues. Germline V lookup: CDR1 SQVTM, CDR2 ANQGSEA. This PCR relied on a set of 60 Vbeta primers and 13 Jbeta primers. Methods used by the authors: Approximately 12 million of some 80 million unique TCR beta chains were shared, per a later count. Using immunoSEQ multiplex PCR, the repertoire was profiled, and TCRdb retains in-frame clones only, with some absent. V and J calls and clone size follow that table, whereas D and trimming were derived from the DNA. Among around 230,000 clones listed, about 81% were seen once. This clone was seen only a few times.

This chain links TRBV29-1 with TRBJ1-1; D is ambiguous. This receptor was taken from a man aged 40-49 years in good health and CMV-seropositive. Input material: PBMCs. In DNA form, the CDR3 reads TGCAGCGTTGAAGCAGGAAATTTCAACACTGAAGCTTTCTTT. Translating it yields CSVEAGNFNTEAFF.